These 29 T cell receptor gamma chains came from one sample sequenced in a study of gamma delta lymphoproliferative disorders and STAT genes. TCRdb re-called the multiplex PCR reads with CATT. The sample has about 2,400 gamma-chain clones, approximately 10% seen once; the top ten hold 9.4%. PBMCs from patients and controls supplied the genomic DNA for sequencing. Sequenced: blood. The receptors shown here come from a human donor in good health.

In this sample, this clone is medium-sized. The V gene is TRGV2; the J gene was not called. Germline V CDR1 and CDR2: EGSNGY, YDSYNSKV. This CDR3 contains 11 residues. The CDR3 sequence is CATWDGRVLFF. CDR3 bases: TGTGCCACCTGGGACGGGCGGGTCTTATTTTTT.

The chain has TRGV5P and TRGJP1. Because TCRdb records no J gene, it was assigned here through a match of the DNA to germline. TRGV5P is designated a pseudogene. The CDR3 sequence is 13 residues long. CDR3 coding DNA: TGTGCCACCTTTAATACCACTGGTTGGTTCAAGATATTT. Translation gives CATFNTTGWFKIF.

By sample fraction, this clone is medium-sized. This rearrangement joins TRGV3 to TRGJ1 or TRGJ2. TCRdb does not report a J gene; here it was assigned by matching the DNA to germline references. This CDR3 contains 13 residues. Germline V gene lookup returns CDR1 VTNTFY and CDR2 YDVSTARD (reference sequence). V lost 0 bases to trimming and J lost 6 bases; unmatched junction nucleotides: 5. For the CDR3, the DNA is TGTGCCACCTGGGACAGGCAGGGTTATAAGAAACTCTTT. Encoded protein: CATWDRQGYKKLF.

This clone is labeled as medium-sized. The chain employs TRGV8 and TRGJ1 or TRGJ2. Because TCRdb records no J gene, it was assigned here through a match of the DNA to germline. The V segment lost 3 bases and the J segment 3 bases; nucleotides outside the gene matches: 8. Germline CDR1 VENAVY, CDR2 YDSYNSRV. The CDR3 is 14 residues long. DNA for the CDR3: TGTGCCACCTGGGATTGGGCCATTTATTATAAGAAACTCTTT. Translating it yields CATWDWAIYYKKLF.

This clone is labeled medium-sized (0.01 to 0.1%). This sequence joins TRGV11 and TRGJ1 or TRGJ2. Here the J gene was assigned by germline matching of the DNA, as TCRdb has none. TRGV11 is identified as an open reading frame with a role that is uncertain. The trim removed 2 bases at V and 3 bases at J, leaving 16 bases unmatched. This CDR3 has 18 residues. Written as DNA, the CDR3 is TGTGCCTGCTGGATTAGGCCTCTCAGGAGCCTTACTTATTATAAGAAACTCTTT. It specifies CACWIRPLRSLTYYKKLF.

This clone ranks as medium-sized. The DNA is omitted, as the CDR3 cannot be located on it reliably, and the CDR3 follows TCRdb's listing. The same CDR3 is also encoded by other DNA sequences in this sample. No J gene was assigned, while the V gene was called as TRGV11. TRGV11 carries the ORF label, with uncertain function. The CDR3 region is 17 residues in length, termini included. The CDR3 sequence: CTTVPAGFLTTGWFKIF.

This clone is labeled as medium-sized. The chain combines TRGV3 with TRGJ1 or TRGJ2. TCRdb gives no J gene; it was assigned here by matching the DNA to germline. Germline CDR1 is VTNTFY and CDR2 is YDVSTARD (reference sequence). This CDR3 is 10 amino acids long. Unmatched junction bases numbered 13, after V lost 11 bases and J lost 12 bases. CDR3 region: CANAHQLKLF. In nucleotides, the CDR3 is TGTGCCAACGCCCATCAGTTGAAACTCTTT.

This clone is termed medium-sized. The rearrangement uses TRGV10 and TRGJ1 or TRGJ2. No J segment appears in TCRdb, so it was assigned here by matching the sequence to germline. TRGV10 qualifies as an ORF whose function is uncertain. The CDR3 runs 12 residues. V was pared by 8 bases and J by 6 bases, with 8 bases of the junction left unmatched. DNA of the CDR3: TGTGCTGCGTGGGATCAGGGTTATAAGAAACTCTTT. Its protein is CAAWDQGYKKLF.

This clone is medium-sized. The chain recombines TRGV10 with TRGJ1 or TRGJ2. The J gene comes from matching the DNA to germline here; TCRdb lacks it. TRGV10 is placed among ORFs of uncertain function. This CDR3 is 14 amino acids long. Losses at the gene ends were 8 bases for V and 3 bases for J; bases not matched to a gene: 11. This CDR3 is CAAWDEPPYYKKLF. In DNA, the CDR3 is TGTGCTGCGTGGGACGAACCTCCTTATTATAAGAAACTCTTT.

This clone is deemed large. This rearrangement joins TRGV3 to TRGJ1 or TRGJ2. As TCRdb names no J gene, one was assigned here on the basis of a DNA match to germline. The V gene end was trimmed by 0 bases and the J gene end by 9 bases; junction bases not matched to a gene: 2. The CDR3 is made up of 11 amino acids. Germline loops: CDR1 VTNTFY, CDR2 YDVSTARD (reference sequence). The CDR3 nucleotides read TGTGCCACCTGGGACAGGCCTAAGAAACTCTTT. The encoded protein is CATWDRPKKLF.

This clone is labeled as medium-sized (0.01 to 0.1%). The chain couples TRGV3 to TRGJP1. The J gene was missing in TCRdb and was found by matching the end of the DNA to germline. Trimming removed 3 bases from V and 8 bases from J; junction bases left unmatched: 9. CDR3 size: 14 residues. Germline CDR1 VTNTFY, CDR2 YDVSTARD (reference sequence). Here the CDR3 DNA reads TGTGCCACCTGGGACTGTGCCCTCGGTTGGTTCAAGATATTT. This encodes CATWDCALGWFKIF.

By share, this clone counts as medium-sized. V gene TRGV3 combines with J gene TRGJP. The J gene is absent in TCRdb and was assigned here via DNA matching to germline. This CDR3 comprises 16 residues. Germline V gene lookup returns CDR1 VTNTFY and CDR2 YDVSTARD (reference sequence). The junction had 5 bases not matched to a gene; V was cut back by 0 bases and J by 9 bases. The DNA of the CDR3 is TGTGCCACCTGGGACAGGCGGGGGTTGGGCAAAAAAATCAAGGTATTT. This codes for CATWDRRGLGKKIKVF.

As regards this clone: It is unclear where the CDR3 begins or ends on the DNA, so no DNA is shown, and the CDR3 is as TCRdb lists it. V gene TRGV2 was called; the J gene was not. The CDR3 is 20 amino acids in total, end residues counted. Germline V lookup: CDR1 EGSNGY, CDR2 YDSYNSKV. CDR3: CATWDGRRGIRNSLAVEQHF.

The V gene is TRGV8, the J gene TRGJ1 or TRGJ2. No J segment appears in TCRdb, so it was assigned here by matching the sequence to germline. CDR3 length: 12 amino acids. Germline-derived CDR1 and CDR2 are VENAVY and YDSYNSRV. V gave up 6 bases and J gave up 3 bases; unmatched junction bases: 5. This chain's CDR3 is CATWKFYYKKLF. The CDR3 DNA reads TGTGCCACCTGGAAATTTTATTATAAGAAACTCTTT.

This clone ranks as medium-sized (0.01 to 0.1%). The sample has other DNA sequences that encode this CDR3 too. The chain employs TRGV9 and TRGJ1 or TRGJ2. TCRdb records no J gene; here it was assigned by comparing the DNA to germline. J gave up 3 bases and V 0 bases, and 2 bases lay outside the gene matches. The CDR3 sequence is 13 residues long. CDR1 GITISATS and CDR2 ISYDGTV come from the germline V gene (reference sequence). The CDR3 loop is CALWEVRYYKKLF. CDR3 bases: TGTGCCTTGTGGGAGGTGCGTTATTATAAGAAACTCTTT.

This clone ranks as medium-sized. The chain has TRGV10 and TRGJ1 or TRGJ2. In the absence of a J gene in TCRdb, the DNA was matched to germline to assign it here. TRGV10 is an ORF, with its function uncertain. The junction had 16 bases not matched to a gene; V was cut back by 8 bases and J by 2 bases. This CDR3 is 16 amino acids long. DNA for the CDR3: TGTGCTGCGTGGGATTATCCCCTTCCCCATTATTATAAGAAACTCTTT. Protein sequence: CAAWDYPLPHYYKKLF.

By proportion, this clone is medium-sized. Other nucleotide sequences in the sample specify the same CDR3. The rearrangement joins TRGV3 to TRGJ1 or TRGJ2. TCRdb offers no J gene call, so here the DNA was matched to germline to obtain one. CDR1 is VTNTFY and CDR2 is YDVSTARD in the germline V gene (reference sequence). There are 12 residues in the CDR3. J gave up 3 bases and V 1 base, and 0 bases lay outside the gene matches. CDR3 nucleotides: TGTGCCACCTGGGACAGTTATTATAAGAAACTCTTT. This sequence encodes CATWDSYYKKLF.

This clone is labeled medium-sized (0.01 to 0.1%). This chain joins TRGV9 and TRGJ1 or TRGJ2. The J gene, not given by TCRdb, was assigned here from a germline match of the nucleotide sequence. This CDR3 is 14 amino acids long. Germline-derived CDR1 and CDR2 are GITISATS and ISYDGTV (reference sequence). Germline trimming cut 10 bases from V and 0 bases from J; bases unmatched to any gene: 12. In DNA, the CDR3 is TGTGCCTTTCAGACCATTTCGAATTATTATAAGAAACTCTTT. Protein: CAFQTISNYYKKLF.

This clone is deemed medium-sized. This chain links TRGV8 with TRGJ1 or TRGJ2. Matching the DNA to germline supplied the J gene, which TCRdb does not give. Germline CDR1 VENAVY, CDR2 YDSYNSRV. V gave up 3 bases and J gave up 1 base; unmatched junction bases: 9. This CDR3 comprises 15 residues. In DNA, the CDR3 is TGTGCCACCTGGGATGGGCCGGATAATTATTATAAGAAACTCTTT. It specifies CATWDGPDNYYKKLF.

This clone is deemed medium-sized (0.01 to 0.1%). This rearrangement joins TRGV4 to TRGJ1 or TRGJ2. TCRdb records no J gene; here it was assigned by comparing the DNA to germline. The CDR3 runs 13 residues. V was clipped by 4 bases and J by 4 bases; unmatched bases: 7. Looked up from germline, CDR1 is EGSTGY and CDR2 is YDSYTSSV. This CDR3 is CATWDPRYYKKLF. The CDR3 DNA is TGTGCCACCTGGGACCCCCGCTATTATAAGAAACTCTTT.

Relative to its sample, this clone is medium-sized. CDR3 sequence: CATWDRPSDYKKLF. The CDR3 DNA is TGTGCCACCTGGGACAGGCCGAGCGATTATAAGAAACTCTTT. The chain links TRGV3 to TRGJ1 or TRGJ2. No J segment appears in TCRdb, so it was assigned here by matching the sequence to germline. V shed 0 bases and J 5 bases; nucleotides not matched to a gene: 7. The CDR3 loop spans 14 amino acids. Germline-derived CDR1 and CDR2 are VTNTFY and YDVSTARD (reference sequence).

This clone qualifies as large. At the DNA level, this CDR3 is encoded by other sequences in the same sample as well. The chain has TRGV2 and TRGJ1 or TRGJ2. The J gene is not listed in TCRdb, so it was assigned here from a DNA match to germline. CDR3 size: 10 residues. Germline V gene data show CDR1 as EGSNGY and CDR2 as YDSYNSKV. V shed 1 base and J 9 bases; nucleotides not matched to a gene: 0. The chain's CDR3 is CATWDGKKLF. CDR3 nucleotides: TGTGCCACCTGGGACGGTAAGAAACTCTTT.

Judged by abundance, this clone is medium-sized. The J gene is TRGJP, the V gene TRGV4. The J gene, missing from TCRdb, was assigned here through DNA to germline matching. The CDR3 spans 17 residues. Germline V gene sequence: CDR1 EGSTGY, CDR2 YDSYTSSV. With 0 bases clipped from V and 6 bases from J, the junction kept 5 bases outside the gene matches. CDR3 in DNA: TGTGCCACCTGGGATGGGCTTGGAGAGTTGGGCAAAAAAATCAAGGTATTT. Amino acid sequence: CATWDGLGELGKKIKVF.

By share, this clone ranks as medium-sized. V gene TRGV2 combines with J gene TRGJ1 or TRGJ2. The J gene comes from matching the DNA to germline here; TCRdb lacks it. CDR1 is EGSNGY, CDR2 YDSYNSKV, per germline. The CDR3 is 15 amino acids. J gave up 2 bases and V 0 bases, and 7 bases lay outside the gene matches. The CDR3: CATWDGPSDYYKKLF. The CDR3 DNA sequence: TGTGCCACCTGGGACGGGCCGAGTGATTATTATAAGAAACTCTTT.

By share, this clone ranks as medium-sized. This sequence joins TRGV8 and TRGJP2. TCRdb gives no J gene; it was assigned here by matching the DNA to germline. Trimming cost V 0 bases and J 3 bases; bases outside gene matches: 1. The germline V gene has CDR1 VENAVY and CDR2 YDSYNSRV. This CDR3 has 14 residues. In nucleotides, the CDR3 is TGTGCCACCTGGGATAGGCGTAGTGATTGGATCAAGACGTTT. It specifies CATWDRRSDWIKTF.

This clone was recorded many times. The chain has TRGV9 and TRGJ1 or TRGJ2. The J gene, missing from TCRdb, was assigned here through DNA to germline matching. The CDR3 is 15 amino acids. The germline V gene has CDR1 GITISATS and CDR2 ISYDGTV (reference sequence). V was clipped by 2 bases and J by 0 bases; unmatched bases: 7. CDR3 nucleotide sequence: TGTGCCTTGTGGGAGGCCCCACTGAATTATTATAAGAAACTCTTT. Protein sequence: CALWEAPLNYYKKLF.

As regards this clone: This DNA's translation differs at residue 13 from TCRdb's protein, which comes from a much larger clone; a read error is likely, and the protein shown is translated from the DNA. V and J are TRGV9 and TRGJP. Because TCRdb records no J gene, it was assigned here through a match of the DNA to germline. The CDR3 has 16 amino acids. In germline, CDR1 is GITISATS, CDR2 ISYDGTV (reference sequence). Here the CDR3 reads CALWEVGELGKKSKVF. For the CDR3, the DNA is TGTGCCTTGTGGGAGGTGGGAGAGTTGGGCAAAAAAAGCAAGGTATTT.

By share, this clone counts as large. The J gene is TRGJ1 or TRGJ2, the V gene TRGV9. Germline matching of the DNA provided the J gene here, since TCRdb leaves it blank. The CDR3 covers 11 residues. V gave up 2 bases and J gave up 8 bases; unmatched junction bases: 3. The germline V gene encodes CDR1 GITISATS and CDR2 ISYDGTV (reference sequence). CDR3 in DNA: TGTGCCTTGTGGGAGGGGGATAAGAAACTCTTT. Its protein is CALWEGDKKLF.

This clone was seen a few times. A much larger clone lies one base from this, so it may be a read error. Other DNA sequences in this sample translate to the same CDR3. In DNA, the CDR3 is TGTGCCACCTGGCTCCTGCATACTACTGGTTGGTTCAAGATATTT. This codes for CATWLLHTTGWFKIF. This rearrangement joins TRGV8 to TRGJP1. The J gene was missing in TCRdb and was found by matching the end of the DNA to germline. The CDR3 runs 15 residues. The germline V gene has CDR1 VENAVY and CDR2 YDSYNSRV.